These 13 T cell receptor beta chains share one sample of origin, sequenced in a study of T cell responses to AZD1222 COVID-19 vaccine (dated by TCRdb to about 2021). The library was made by the immunoSEQ multiplex PCR assay. Sourced from immuneACCESS, this table was stored by TCRdb with only in-frame sequences that have V and J called. A share of the clones is absent; for the studies checked, an unresolved V gene accounts for under half, and the remainder has no known explanation. A total of around 180,000 clones appear in this sample, 88% of them only once. The ten most abundant clones make up less than 0.55% of the sample. The time point label of this sample denotes: baseline before first vaccination. The specimen comprised peripheral blood, sampled on day 0 of AZD1222 vaccination. These receptors originate from an adult in good health.

The V gene is TRBV25-1, the J gene TRBJ1-1, with unresolved D. V lost 6 bases to trimming and J lost 6 bases, with 8 bases between them. There are 11 residues in the CDR3. Germline V gene data show CDR1 as MGHDK and CDR2 as SYGVNS. The CDR3 DNA follows: TGTGCCAGCAGAGTTTGGGCTGAAGCTTTCTTT. Amino acid sequence: CASRVWAEAFF.

The chain has TRBV28 and TRBJ1-2, with D unclear. Per the germline V gene, CDR1 is MDHEN and CDR2 is SYDVKM. Trimming cost V 5 bases and J 8 bases, with 21 bases left between them. This CDR3 contains 15 residues. The CDR3 reads CASSPSGTPAGGYTF. In DNA, the CDR3 is TGTGCCAGCAGTCCATCGGGAACCCCGGCGGGGGGCTACACCTTC.

J is TRBJ1-6 and V is TRBV9, with D uncertain. The CDR3 totals 12 residues. Germline lookup yields CDR1 SGDLS and CDR2 YYNGEE. V shed 0 bases and J shed 9 bases, with 4 bases lying between them. In nucleotides, the CDR3 is TGTGCCAGCAGCGTAGGCCCTTCACCCCTCCACTTT. This encodes CASSVGPSPLHF. The variable domain in full, completed from reference TRBV9 and TRBJ1-6, reads DSGVTQTPKHLITATGQRVTLRCSPRSGDLSVYWYQQSLDQGLQFLIQYYNGEERAKGNILERFSAQQFPDLHSELNLSSLELGDSALYFCASSVGPSPLHFGNGTRLTVT.

The genes are TRBV3-1 (or the pseudogene TRBV3-2) and TRBJ2-3; D might be TRBD2 (5 bases). This CDR3 is built from 13 residues. The germline gives CDR1 LGHDT, CDR2 YNNKEL (reference sequence). Trimming took 4 bases from V and 2 from J, leaving 7 bases between them. CDR3 amino acids: CASSPRDTDTQYF. CDR3 nucleotide sequence: TGTGCCAGCAGCCCGAGGGACACAGATACGCAGTATTTT.

This clone was counted once. V gene TRBV9 combines with J gene TRBJ2-7, with D unresolved. V dropped 1 base and J dropped 0 bases, with 14 bases sitting between them. Germline-derived CDR1 and CDR2 are SGDLS and YYNGEE. The CDR3 contains 16 residues. In DNA, the CDR3 is TGTGCCAGCAGCGTAAGTACGGCGGCGAGCTCCTACGAGCAGTACTTC. It codes for CASSVSTAASSYEQYF.

This chain joins TRBV2 and TRBJ1-6; the D gene is possibly TRBD1 (6 bases). Germline V lookup: CDR1 SNHLY, CDR2 FYNNEI. Deletions cut 10 bases from V and 2 bases from J, with 12 bases between. The CDR3 has 14 amino acids. The CDR3 DNA reads TGTGCCAACAGGGATCGGGCCTATAATTCACCCCTCCACTTT. It is translated as CANRDRAYNSPLHF.

The count of this clone is one. The V gene is TRBV12-3 or TRBV12-4, the J gene TRBJ1-2; TRBD1 agrees at 7 bases. The trim removed 3 bases at V and 6 bases at J, leaving 4 bases unmatched. CDR3 size: 13 residues. The CDR3 spells CASSFTQGDGYTF. The CDR3 nucleotides are TGTGCCAGCAGTTTCACGCAGGGGGATGGCTACACCTTC.

The chain recombines TRBV28 with TRBJ2-6; tentative D call: TRBD1 (5 bases). Per germline, CDR1 MDHEN and CDR2 SYDVKM. The CDR3 loop spans 17 amino acids. V lost 5 bases to trimming and J lost 5 bases, with 19 bases between them. In DNA form, the CDR3 reads TGTGCCAGCAGTCTCCCGGCCAGGGCTAACTGGGCCAACGTCCTGACTTTC. Encoded protein: CASSLPARANWANVLTF.

The J gene is TRBJ1-6, the V gene TRBV7-3; D is unclear. The CDR3 is made up of 15 amino acids. CDR1 and CDR2 (germline): SGHTA, FQGTGA. V gave up 5 bases and J gave up 10 bases, with 18 bases separating them. CDR3: CASSLNTDVGSPLHF. Here the CDR3 DNA reads TGTGCCAGCAGCCTAAATACGGACGTGGGGTCACCCCTCCACTTT.

The chain is built from TRBV27 and TRBJ2-7, with D perhaps TRBD2 (6 bases). CDR3 length: 13 residues. V was clipped by 3 bases and J by 5 bases, with 11 bases between them. The germline gives CDR1 MNHEY, CDR2 SMNVEV (reference sequence). The CDR3 protein is CASSLQGGHEQYF. The CDR3 DNA is TGTGCCAGCAGTTTGCAGGGAGGTCACGAGCAGTACTTC.

This rearrangement joins TRBV5-4 to TRBJ2-2; 12 bases are a match to TRBD2. This CDR3 spans 15 amino acids. CDR1 is SGHNT and CDR2 is YYREEE in the germline V gene (reference sequence). Trimming removed 4 bases from V and 8 bases from J; junction bases left unmatched: 6. The CDR3 loop reads CASSSRTSGTGELFF. In DNA, the CDR3 is TGTGCCAGCAGCAGTAGGACTAGCGGGACGGGGGAGCTGTTTTTT.

The chain joins TRBV4-1 to TRBJ2-7; D assignment may be TRBD1 or TRBD2 (5 bases each). Trimming removed 0 bases at V and 5 bases at J, with 8 bases between. CDR3 length equals 13 residues. Germline assignment: CDR1 MGHRA and CDR2 YSYEKL. This CDR3 reads CASSQDPGHEQYF. In nucleotides, the CDR3 is TGCGCCAGCAGCCAAGATCCGGGGCACGAGCAGTACTTC.

The CDR3 nucleotides are TGTGCCAGCAGCCCCCTCGGGGGGGGAAGGAAGGACAACGAGCAGTACTTC. The encoded protein is CASSPLGGGRKDNEQYF. The chain has TRBV3-1 (or the pseudogene TRBV3-2) and TRBJ2-7, with 8 bases fitting TRBD2. The CDR3 consists of 17 residues. Germline CDR1 and CDR2: LGHDT and YNNKEL (reference sequence). V was clipped by 4 bases and J by 5 bases; unmatched bases: 16.